The source of this T cell receptor beta chain is a study of T cells in Graves' hyperthyroidism and ophthalmopathy. This clonotype was seen ten or more times. Looked up from germline, CDR1 is MDHEN and CDR2 is SYDVKM. This CDR3 has 13 residues. The ends were cut back, 5 bases at V and 9 bases at J, with 17 bases in the middle. The investigators amplified TCR beta CDR3 regions from RNA transcripts. TCR CDR3 regions were first amplified by RT-PCR with HTBI primers. A single record per CDR3 protein comes from TCRdb applying MiXCR to the multiplex PCR reads. The sample yields roughly 500,000 distinct CDR3 sequences, about 16% seen once.

The sequencing input was blood. The receptor was derived from a woman in her 30s with Graves' ophthalmopathy. The rearrangement uses TRBV28 and TRBJ2-7; D is undetermined. The CDR3 DNA reads as TGTGCCAGCAGTCGTTCCCTAGGTTTCGCGCAGTACTTC. This encodes CASSRSLGFAQYF. Based on the CDR3 plus reference TRBV28 and TRBJ2-7, the full variable domain is DVKVTQSSRYLVKRTGEKVFLECVQDMDHENMFWYRQDPGLGLRLIYFSYDVKMKEKGDIPEGYSVSREKKERFSLILESASTNQTSMYLCASSRSLGFAQYFGPGTRLTVT.